One TCR beta chain is described in this entry. Antigen: not known. The CDR3 runs to 12 residues. V was clipped by 3 bases and J by 1 base, with 3 bases between them. Germline V gives CDR1 SEHNR, CDR2 FQNEAQ (reference sequence). The data stem from a study of OX40 agonist ivuxolimab in advanced cancers. Overall study: Dose-escalation cases comprised hepatocellular carcinoma, melanoma, renal cell or head and neck cancer. Points from the study as a whole: The authors did not determine the antigen specificity of the expanded peripheral T cells. At doses 0.1 to 3.0 mg/kg, CD4+ and CD8+ clones expanded.

No patient had autoimmune disease or received systemic immunosuppression. Profiled with immunoSEQ multiplex PCR; TCRdb holds only in-frame clones, not every one. This table holds around 70,000 clones, about 85% found once. J is TRBJ1-1 and V is TRBV7-9, with unresolved D. The sample here was CD4+ or CD8+ T cells sorted from blood, taken in a trial of the OX40 agonist ivuxolimab. The receptor comes from an adult with an advanced solid tumor such as melanoma, head and neck, liver or kidney cancer. CDR3 DNA sequence: TGTGCCAGCAGCTTCGAGAACACTGAAGCTTTCTTT. It encodes CASSFENTEAFF.